Listed below are T cell receptor beta chains from one sample, sequenced in a study of blood T cell repertoires in COVID-19. Assay: immunoSEQ multiplex PCR; the TCRdb copy retains only in-frame clones and omits some. The table shows approximately 290,000 clones, with 75% to 90% occurring only once. Sequenced material: peripheral blood. The receptors were sampled from a man younger than 40 with acute or convalescent COVID-19. Both conserved end residues are part of each CDR3. The order of the fields is clone size, J gene, V gene, D gene, CDR3 DNA, CDR3 protein. D genes are given only for firm matches. The listing skips clone size in some rows; elsewhere it reads once, few, many or a size class.

clone_size: .; j_call: TRBJ2-7; v_call: TRBV4-1; d_call: TRBD2; cdr3_nt: TGCGCCAGCAGCCAAGGTGGGGGTAGCGGGAGTAACCCCTACGAGCAGTACTTC; cdr3_aa: CASSQGGGSGSNPYEQYF
clone_size: .; j_call: TRBJ2-3; v_call: TRBV5-4; d_call: TRBD1; cdr3_nt: TGTGCCAGCAGCCGTGGACAGGGCACAGATACGCAGTATTTT; cdr3_aa: CASSRGQGTDTQYF
clone_size: .; j_call: TRBJ2-7; v_call: TRBV5-1; d_call: TRBD1; cdr3_nt: TGCGCCAGCAGCTTGGGGACAGGGAACTACGAGCAGTACTTC; cdr3_aa: CASSLGTGNYEQYF
clone_size: .; j_call: TRBJ1-5; v_call: TRBV5-1; d_call: TRBD1; cdr3_nt: TGCGCCAGCAGTTGGGACAGCGATCAGCCCCAGCATTTT; cdr3_aa: CASSWDSDQPQHF
clone_size: .; j_call: TRBJ2-3; v_call: TRBV5-4; d_call: .; cdr3_nt: TGTGCCAGCAGCTTGGAGCCCACAGATACGCAGTATTTT; cdr3_aa: CASSLEPTDTQYF
clone_size: .; j_call: TRBJ1-2; v_call: TRBV27; d_call: TRBD1; cdr3_nt: TGTGCCAGCAGACTACAGGGACAGGGGGGTGGCTACACCTTC; cdr3_aa: CASRLQGQGGGYTF
clone_size: .; j_call: TRBJ2-7; v_call: TRBV30; d_call: .; cdr3_nt: TGTGCCTGGAGTCCTATAGCTATCTACGAGCAGTACTTC; cdr3_aa: CAWSPIAIYEQYF
clone_size: .; j_call: TRBJ2-1; v_call: TRBV6-1; d_call: TRBD2; cdr3_nt: TGTGCCAGCAGTGAATTGCAGGGAGGGCGATTCAGCTCCTACAATGAGCAGTTCTTC; cdr3_aa: CASSELQGGRFSSYNEQFF
clone_size: .; j_call: TRBJ1-1; v_call: TRBV7-3; d_call: .; cdr3_nt: TGTGCCAGCAGCTTGGGTAGGGGTGAAGCTTTCTTT; cdr3_aa: CASSLGRGEAFF
clone_size: .; j_call: TRBJ1-1; v_call: TRBV2; d_call: .; cdr3_nt: TGTGCCAGCAGGGGAGACACTGAAGCTTTCTTT; cdr3_aa: CASRGDTEAFF
clone_size: .; j_call: TRBJ1-1; v_call: TRBV19; d_call: .; cdr3_nt: TGTGCCAGTAGGGACTGGCGAGGAGGCACTGAAGCTTTCTTT; cdr3_aa: CASRDWRGGTEAFF
clone_size: .; j_call: TRBJ2-7; v_call: TRBV10-1; d_call: TRBD2; cdr3_nt: TGCGCCAGCAGTGAGTTTCCCCTGAGTTCAGGGAGGGCCATCGAGCAGTACTTC; cdr3_aa: CASSEFPLSSGRAIEQYF
clone_size: .; j_call: TRBJ1-2; v_call: TRBV2; d_call: TRBD1; cdr3_nt: TGTGCCAGCAGTGAACAGGGACAGGCACATGGCTACACCTTC; cdr3_aa: CASSEQGQAHGYTF
clone_size: .; j_call: TRBJ2-1; v_call: TRBV9; d_call: .; cdr3_nt: TGTGCCAGCAGCCTTACCCCGGGGGACAATGAGCAGTTCTTC; cdr3_aa: CASSLTPGDNEQFF
clone_size: .; j_call: TRBJ1-1; v_call: TRBV2; d_call: .; cdr3_nt: TGTGCCAGCAGTGGAGCAGGGGAAGTAGATCGAGCTTTCTTT; cdr3_aa: CASSGAGEVDRAFF
clone_size: .; j_call: TRBJ2-3; v_call: TRBV19; d_call: .; cdr3_nt: TGTGCCCACAAGGGGTCCCCGGAGAGTGGTGATACGCAGTATTTT; cdr3_aa: CAHKGSPESGDTQYF
clone_size: .; j_call: TRBJ1-1; v_call: TRBV7-9; d_call: TRBD1; cdr3_nt: TGTGCCAGCAGCTTAACAGGGGCGATGAACACTGAAGCTTTCTTT; cdr3_aa: CASSLTGAMNTEAFF
clone_size: .; j_call: TRBJ2-2; v_call: TRBV7-3; d_call: .; cdr3_nt: TGTGCCAGCAGACCCCTAGGCACCGGGGAGCTGTTTTTT; cdr3_aa: CASRPLGTGELFF
clone_size: .; j_call: TRBJ1-1; v_call: TRBV5-8; d_call: .; cdr3_nt: TGTGCCAGCAGCTTGGTCGTGGGGGCGTCGGTTTGGGCTGAAGCTTTCTTT; cdr3_aa: CASSLVVGASVWAEAFF
clone_size: .; j_call: TRBJ2-7; v_call: TRBV5-6; d_call: .; cdr3_nt: TGTGCCAGCAGCTTGGTCGACAGACCCTACGAGCAGTACTTC; cdr3_aa: CASSLVDRPYEQYF
clone_size: .; j_call: TRBJ2-7; v_call: TRBV11-2; d_call: .; cdr3_nt: TGTGCCAGCAGCTTAGTGGACATGGCCCACTACGAGCAGTACTTC; cdr3_aa: CASSLVDMAHYEQYF
clone_size: .; j_call: TRBJ2-1; v_call: TRBV28; d_call: TRBD2; cdr3_nt: TGTGCCAGCAGTTTAGGGGGGGGAACCTACAATGAGCAGTTCTTC; cdr3_aa: CASSLGGGTYNEQFF
clone_size: once; j_call: TRBJ1-2; v_call: TRBV28; d_call: TRBD1; cdr3_nt: TGTGCCAGCAGTTCATACAGGGGCTATGGCTACACCTTC; cdr3_aa: CASSSYRGYGYTF
clone_size: .; j_call: TRBJ2-1; v_call: TRBV6-2/TRBV6-3; d_call: .; cdr3_nt: TGTGCCAGCAGTTATGGGGGGGGGCCCACTGAGCAGTTCTTC; cdr3_aa: CASSYGGGPTEQFF
clone_size: .; j_call: TRBJ2-7; v_call: TRBV5-1; d_call: .; cdr3_nt: TGCGCCAGCAGCTCCGGGATAGGGCAGTACTTC; cdr3_aa: CASSSGIGQYF
clone_size: .; j_call: TRBJ2-7; v_call: TRBV3-1/TRBV3-2; d_call: .; cdr3_nt: TGTGCCAGCAGCCAAGGTTCGGGGACCTACGAGCAGTACTTC; cdr3_aa: CASSQGSGTYEQYF
clone_size: .; j_call: TRBJ2-7; v_call: TRBV6-5; d_call: TRBD1; cdr3_nt: TGTGCCAGCAGGCGTGGACAGGCCTACGAGCAGTACTTC; cdr3_aa: CASRRGQAYEQYF
clone_size: .; j_call: TRBJ2-7; v_call: TRBV27; d_call: .; cdr3_nt: TGTGCCAGCAGTTCGTACAGGACGGCATCCTACGAGCAGTACTTC; cdr3_aa: CASSSYRTASYEQYF
clone_size: .; j_call: TRBJ2-5; v_call: TRBV29-1; d_call: TRBD1; cdr3_nt: TGCAGCGTTGTAAAACAGGGGGCGCGGGGAGAGACCCAGTACTTC; cdr3_aa: CSVVKQGARGETQYF
clone_size: .; j_call: TRBJ2-3; v_call: TRBV9; d_call: TRBD2; cdr3_nt: TGTGCCAGCAGCGTTCTAGCGGGGGGCCTCACAGATACGCAGTATTTT; cdr3_aa: CASSVLAGGLTDTQYF
clone_size: .; j_call: TRBJ1-3; v_call: TRBV12-3/TRBV12-4; d_call: .; cdr3_nt: TGTGCCAGCAGTTTACAGGGTTGGAACACCATATATTTT; cdr3_aa: CASSLQGWNTIYF
clone_size: .; j_call: TRBJ1-5; v_call: TRBV6-6; d_call: .; cdr3_nt: TGTGCCAGCCGCCAACAGGCGCCGAATCAGCCCCAGCATTTT; cdr3_aa: CASRQQAPNQPQHF
clone_size: .; j_call: TRBJ2-2; v_call: TRBV2; d_call: .; cdr3_nt: TGTGCCAGCAGTGCGCGGGGGAACACCGGGGAGCTGTTTTTT; cdr3_aa: CASSARGNTGELFF
clone_size: .; j_call: TRBJ2-7; v_call: TRBV11-1; d_call: TRBD2; cdr3_nt: TGTGCCAGCAGCCCCCCGGGACTAGTCTCCTACGAGCAGTACTTC; cdr3_aa: CASSPPGLVSYEQYF
clone_size: .; j_call: TRBJ1-3; v_call: TRBV6-5; d_call: .; cdr3_nt: TGTGCCAGCAGACAGGGCTCTGGAAACACCATATATTTT; cdr3_aa: CASRQGSGNTIYF
clone_size: .; j_call: TRBJ2-1; v_call: TRBV5-4; d_call: TRBD2; cdr3_nt: TGTGCCAGCAGCTTGGCTGGTGCTAGCGGCAATGAGCAGTTCTTC; cdr3_aa: CASSLAGASGNEQFF
clone_size: .; j_call: TRBJ2-1; v_call: TRBV5-1; d_call: TRBD2; cdr3_nt: TGCGCCAGCAGCCCGGGGGAGCGGGACTACAATGAGCAGTTCTTC; cdr3_aa: CASSPGERDYNEQFF
clone_size: .; j_call: TRBJ1-4; v_call: TRBV28; d_call: .; cdr3_nt: TGTGCCAGCAGTTTACAACTGGGGCCGTCAACTAATGAAAAACTGTTTTTT; cdr3_aa: CASSLQLGPSTNEKLFF
clone_size: .; j_call: TRBJ1-5; v_call: TRBV29-1; d_call: TRBD1; cdr3_nt: TGCAGCGTTCGTTCGACAGGGGGGAACAATCAGCCCCAGCATTTT; cdr3_aa: CSVRSTGGNNQPQHF
clone_size: .; j_call: TRBJ1-5; v_call: TRBV19; d_call: .; cdr3_nt: TGTGCCAGTAGTACCCTGACAGGCAATCAGCCCCAGCATTTT; cdr3_aa: CASSTLTGNQPQHF
clone_size: .; j_call: TRBJ2-1; v_call: TRBV7-7; d_call: TRBD2; cdr3_nt: TGTGCTAGCAGCTTGGGGACTAGGGCTTCTGAGCAGTTCTTC; cdr3_aa: CASSLGTRASEQFF
clone_size: .; j_call: TRBJ1-6; v_call: TRBV5-1; d_call: .; cdr3_nt: TGCGCCAGCAGCTTGGCACAGGGATCTTCTCGTAATTCACCCCTCCACTTT; cdr3_aa: CASSLAQGSSRNSPLHF
clone_size: .; j_call: TRBJ1-1; v_call: TRBV5-4; d_call: .; cdr3_nt: TGTGCCAGCAGCCTGGGAAGCCGAGGAAACACTGAAGCTTTCTTT; cdr3_aa: CASSLGSRGNTEAFF
clone_size: .; j_call: TRBJ1-1; v_call: TRBV19; d_call: .; cdr3_nt: TGTGCCAGTAGTAAGGGACTTAAAGCTTTCTTT; cdr3_aa: CASSKGLKAFF
clone_size: .; j_call: TRBJ1-2; v_call: TRBV5-1; d_call: TRBD1; cdr3_nt: TGCGCCAGCAGCCCCCAGGGGACAGGGGGCGCAAACTATGGCTACACCTTC; cdr3_aa: CASSPQGTGGANYGYTF
clone_size: .; j_call: TRBJ2-5; v_call: TRBV16; d_call: .; cdr3_nt: TGTGCCAGCAGCCGAGCTAGGGCGGGATCAGAGACCCAGTACTTC; cdr3_aa: CASSRARAGSETQYF
clone_size: .; j_call: TRBJ2-3; v_call: TRBV30; d_call: TRBD1; cdr3_nt: TGTGCCTGGAGGGGACAGGGGGTGAGCACAGATACGCAGTATTTT; cdr3_aa: CAWRGQGVSTDTQYF
clone_size: .; j_call: TRBJ1-1; v_call: TRBV3-1/TRBV3-2; d_call: TRBD1; cdr3_nt: TGTGCCAGCAGCCAAGACCGTCGGACAGGGCGAACTCTGGGCACTGAAGCTTTCTTT; cdr3_aa: CASSQDRRTGRTLGTEAFF
clone_size: .; j_call: TRBJ1-5; v_call: TRBV19; d_call: .; cdr3_nt: TGTGCCAGTAGTAAAGGACAGTTATATCAGCCCCAGCATTTT; cdr3_aa: CASSKGQLYQPQHF
clone_size: .; j_call: TRBJ1-5; v_call: TRBV5-8; d_call: .; cdr3_nt: TGTGCCAGCAGCGGCGGACAAAGGAGGCCCCAGCATTTT; cdr3_aa: CASSGGQRRPQHF
clone_size: once; j_call: TRBJ2-7; v_call: TRBV18; d_call: TRBD1; cdr3_nt: TGTGCCAGCTCACCGGGACAGGGGATCTACGAGCAGTACTTC; cdr3_aa: CASSPGQGIYEQYF
clone_size: .; j_call: TRBJ1-2; v_call: TRBV4-2; d_call: .; cdr3_nt: TGTGCCAGCAGCCAAGACAGGTTAGCGGGTTCCTATGGCTACACCTTC; cdr3_aa: CASSQDRLAGSYGYTF
clone_size: few; j_call: TRBJ2-3; v_call: TRBV6-5; d_call: .; cdr3_nt: TGTGCCAGCAGTTATTTCAGCGAACGACCAGATACGCAGTATTTT; cdr3_aa: CASSYFSERPDTQYF
clone_size: .; j_call: TRBJ2-5; v_call: TRBV28; d_call: TRBD2; cdr3_nt: TGTGCCAGCAGTTTGGGACTAGCGGGAGAAGAGACCCAGTACTTC; cdr3_aa: CASSLGLAGEETQYF
clone_size: few; j_call: TRBJ1-3; v_call: TRBV19; d_call: .; cdr3_nt: TGTGCCTGCCGGTTGGGGATCGGGGGAGGAAACACCATATATTTT; cdr3_aa: CACRLGIGGGNTIYF